This TCR beta chain was recorded in a study of shared clonotypes between healthy human individuals. Study results and limitations: Non-shared clonotypes were found to have lower generation probabilities than the clonotypes that were shared by all four of the sorted-subset donors.

CDR3 length: 14 amino acids. Trimming pared 1 base from V and 2 bases from J, leaving 9 bases between. Per the germline V gene, CDR1 is MGHRA and CDR2 is YSYEKL. The test was conducted at deep level. Clones were sequenced by immunoSEQ multiplex PCR, and TCRdb holds only the in-frame ones, with some missing. The sample consists of roughly 650,000 clones, approximately 96% of them appearing once. Worth noting for this clone: No antigen is known for it.

CD45RO-negative, CCR7-positively selected cells formed the naive CD8 fraction, excluding terminally differentiated effector memory CD45RA+ cells. Every contributor of samples was a Caucasian grown-up residing in Nashville, Tennessee. This sequence was found in a woman younger than 45 in good health. Material for sequencing was naive CD8+ T cells sorted from blood. The chain combines TRBV4-1 with TRBJ2-7; D uncertain. The CDR3 nucleotides are TGCGCCAGCAGCCAAGTAATCGATACCTACGAGCAGTACTTC. Protein sequence: CASSQVIDTYEQYF.